The source of this T cell receptor beta chain is a study of cytomegalovirus exposure and HLA in healthy donors. Study background: One earlier analysis, a look at 180 million or so T cells, found around 110 million unique TCR beta sequences. Overall study findings and caveats: In a later analysis, TCR association rates varied by HLA locus: DRB1 most, HLA-C fewest. Most CMV-associated TCR beta chains appeared HLA-restricted in a later analysis.

Notes on this clone: What it binds is not known.

Amplification used 60 Vbeta primers and 13 Jbeta primers. Clones were sequenced by immunoSEQ multiplex PCR, and TCRdb holds only the in-frame ones, with some missing. The sample lists about 110,000 clones, 77% occurring once. The sequencing sample was made of PBMCs. This clonotype originated in a male donor in good health and CMV-seronegative.

CDR3 residues: CAWGGGVAGLGELFF. In DNA, the CDR3 is TGTGCCTGGGGGGGCGGGGTAGCGGGGCTCGGGGAGCTGTTTTTT. The chain uses TRBV30 and TRBJ2-2, with 8 bases lining up with TRBD2. The CDR3 is 15 amino acids. Losses at the gene ends were 5 bases for V and 7 bases for J; bases not matched to a gene: 12. CDR1 and CDR2 from the germline V gene are GTSNPN and SVGIG (reference sequence).